These 20 T cell receptor beta chains were sequenced from one sample in a study of early T cells in non-severe SARS-CoV-2 infection. TCRdb independently ran MiXCR on the 5' RACE reads; one entry per CDR3 protein. The table lists around 84,000 distinct CDR3 sequences, around 10% of them singletons, with less than 3% in the top ten. The sequenced sample was whole blood. The receptors originated from an adult who was a healthcare worker with PCR-confirmed SARS-CoV-2 infection or an uninfected control (not recorded which).

In this sample, this clonotype turned up a few times. V is TRBV29-1 and J is TRBJ2-2, with a weak D call TRBD1 (6 bases). CDR1 and CDR2 from the germline V gene are SQVTM and ANQGSEA. Trimming pared 6 bases from V and 3 bases from J, leaving 17 bases between. The CDR3 has 15 amino acids. The CDR3: CSVAPGHAYTGELFF. The DNA for the CDR3 is TGCAGCGTCGCCCCGGGACACGCATACACCGGGGAGCTGTTTTTT.

J is TRBJ2-7 and V is TRBV5-1; 11 bases match TRBD2. V was clipped by 4 bases and J by 4 bases; unmatched bases: 4. CDR1 and CDR2 from the germline V gene are SGHRS and YFSETQ. This CDR3 spans 14 amino acids. CDR3 DNA sequence: TGCGCCAGCAGCGTGATAGCGGGAGGGTACGAGCAGTACTTC. It is translated as CASSVIAGGYEQYF.

This clonotype has at least ten counts. V usage is TRBV25-1 and J usage is TRBJ1-3; D might be TRBD1 (6 bases). There are 14 residues in the CDR3. V lost 7 bases and J 2 bases, leaving 12 bases between the germline ends. The germline CDR1 and CDR2 sequences are MGHDK and SYGVNS. As DNA, the CDR3 is TGTGCCAGCACCCCAACAGGGACTGGAAACACCATATATTTT. Amino acids: CASTPTGTGNTIYF.

This clonotype showed up many times. The J gene is TRBJ2-5, the V gene TRBV7-3, with TRBD2 matching over 10 bases. This CDR3 contains 16 residues. Germline lookup yields CDR1 SGHTA and CDR2 FQGTGA. Germline trimming cut 4 bases from V and 5 bases from J; bases unmatched to any gene: 10. The CDR3 protein is CASSSRPASGGETQYF. The CDR3, as DNA: TGTGCCAGCAGCTCACGCCCTGCTAGCGGGGGTGAGACCCAGTACTTC.

CDR3 in amino acids: CASSQGVMNTEAFF. The CDR3, as DNA: TGTGCCAGCTCACAGGGGGTAATGAACACTGAAGCTTTCTTT. This rearrangement joins TRBV18 to TRBJ1-1, with D perhaps TRBD1 (6 bases). The CDR3 is made up of 14 amino acids. Trimming stripped 4 bases from V and 0 bases from J, with 9 bases between. Looked up from germline, CDR1 is KGHSH and CDR2 is LQKENI.

This clonotype was picked up many times. The chain carries TRBV2 and TRBJ2-3; no reliable D call. This CDR3 has 13 amino acids. Trimming cost V 7 bases and J 2 bases, with 10 bases left between them. Looked up from germline, CDR1 is SNHLY and CDR2 is FYNNEI. The CDR3 loop is CASNEPYTDTQYF. The DNA of the CDR3 is TGTGCCAGCAACGAGCCCTACACAGATACGCAGTATTTT.

This clonotype showed up many times. This chain connects TRBV6-5 to TRBJ2-1; 8 bases map to TRBD2. CDR1 is MNHEY and CDR2 is SVGAGI in the germline V gene. V gave up 7 bases and J gave up 0 bases; unmatched junction bases: 2. The length of the CDR3 is 14 residues. CDR3 coding DNA: TGTGCCAGCACGGGGGGGAGCTCCTACAATGAGCAGTTCTTC. Its protein is CASTGGSSYNEQFF.

In this sample, this clonotype turned up many times. The chain uses TRBV29-1 and TRBJ1-1; D gene uncertain. Trimming took 4 bases from V and 3 from J, leaving 9 bases between them. The CDR3 loop spans 12 amino acids. CDR1 is SQVTM and CDR2 is ANQGSEA in the germline V gene. CDR3 sequence reads: CSVARSDTEAFF. As DNA, the CDR3 is TGCAGCGTTGCTAGGAGCGACACTGAAGCTTTCTTT.

This clonotype was seen at least ten times. This sequence joins TRBV12-3 or TRBV12-4 and TRBJ2-1, with D uncertain. The CDR3 contains 11 residues. Trimming pared 2 bases from V and 8 bases from J, leaving 4 bases between. In DNA, the CDR3 is TGTGCCAGCAGTTTACGTGATGAGCAGTTCTTC. It specifies CASSLRDEQFF.

This clonotype was recorded a few times. The chain has TRBV5-1 and TRBJ2-7; D is undetermined. V lost 4 bases, J lost 1 base, and 15 bases lay in between. The CDR3 is 15 residues long. Per the germline V gene, CDR1 is SGHRS and CDR2 is YFSETQ. The CDR3 spells CASSVDGTRSYEQYF. For the CDR3, the DNA is TGCGCCAGCAGCGTGGACGGAACCCGATCCTACGAGCAGTACTTC. The variable domain in full, completed from reference TRBV5-1 and TRBJ2-7, reads KAGVTQTPRYLIKTRGQQVTLSCSPISGHRSVSWYQQTPGQGLQFLFEYFSETQRNKGNFPGRFSGRQFSNSRSEMNVSTLELGDSALYLCASSVDGTRSYEQYFGPGTRLTVT.

This clonotype was observed at least ten times. The chain has TRBV20-1 and TRBJ2-3; D remains ambiguous. CDR3 length: 13 amino acids. V was shortened by 5 bases and J by 3 bases, with 12 bases between the two germline ends. CDR1 DFQATT and CDR2 SNEGSKA come from the germline V gene (reference sequence). The CDR3 DNA sequence: TGCAGTGCTTCCCGCGGCGGTACAGATACGCAGTATTTT. As protein: CSASRGGTDTQYF.

This clonotype came up many times. The chain combines TRBV20-1 with TRBJ2-7; D is ambiguous. This CDR3 contains 14 residues. The germline V and J ends were trimmed by 2 bases and 2 bases, with 13 bases remaining between them. The germline gives CDR1 DFQATT, CDR2 SNEGSKA (reference sequence). The CDR3 region has the DNA TGCAGTGCTAGATGGGTAACCCCCCCCTACGAGCAGTACTTC. Protein: CSARWVTPPYEQYF.

This clonotype came up a few times. The chain combines TRBV6-5 with TRBJ2-2; D uncertain. Deletions cut 3 bases from V and 6 bases from J, with 14 bases between. The germline CDR1 and CDR2 sequences are MNHEY and SVGAGI. The CDR3 sequence is 15 residues long. The CDR3 DNA follows: TGTGCCAGCAGTTATCGGCAGTCTGGGTCCGGGGAGCTGTTTTTT. Protein sequence: CASSYRQSGSGELFF.

This clonotype has at least ten counts. V and J are TRBV5-1 and TRBJ2-7; 11 bases match TRBD1. The length of the CDR3 is 14 residues. Germline V gene sequence: CDR1 SGHRS, CDR2 YFSETQ. V shed 3 bases and J 3 bases; nucleotides not matched to a gene: 2. The CDR3: CASSWGTGGYEQYF. CDR3 coding DNA: TGCGCCAGCAGCTGGGGGACAGGGGGCTACGAGCAGTACTTC.

This clonotype was observed a few times. This chain links TRBV2 with TRBJ1-4; 9 bases align to TRBD1. V lost 3 bases to trimming and J lost 8 bases; unmatched junction nucleotides: 7. In germline, CDR1 is SNHLY, CDR2 FYNNEI. This CDR3 has 15 residues. CDR3 sequence (DNA): TGTGCCAGCAGTGACCCCAACAGGGGGCGCGAAAAACTGTTTTTT. Translated: CASSDPNRGREKLFF.

The chain uses TRBV28 and TRBJ1-1; maybe TRBD1 (6 bases). Trimming stripped 6 bases from V and 1 base from J, with 15 bases between. Germline V gene data show CDR1 as MDHEN and CDR2 as SYDVKM. The CDR3 is 15 residues long. The chain's CDR3 is CASSFIWGANTEAFF. CDR3 coding DNA: TGTGCCAGCAGCTTCATTTGGGGGGCGAACACTGAAGCTTTCTTT.

The chain couples TRBV3-1 to TRBJ2-5, with 8 bases that match TRBD2. From germline, CDR1 is LGHDT and CDR2 YNNKEL (reference sequence). The CDR3 spans 12 residues. Unmatched junction bases numbered 1, after V lost 7 bases and J lost 3 bases. The DNA for the CDR3 is TGTGCCAGCATGGGACTAGAAGAGACCCAGTACTTC. Its translation: CASMGLEETQYF.

The chain carries TRBV7-9 and TRBJ2-5; TRBD2 matches 13 bases. Trimming took 5 bases from V and 1 from J; bases not matched to a gene: 4. The CDR3 contains 16 residues. In germline, CDR1 is SEHNR, CDR2 FQNEAQ (reference sequence). Here the CDR3 reads CASSVGLAGVQETQYF. The CDR3 nucleotides read TGTGCCAGCAGCGTAGGACTAGCGGGAGTCCAAGAGACCCAGTACTTC.

This clonotype came up a few times. The chain recombines TRBV9 with TRBJ1-6, with D hard to call. Deletions cut 2 bases from V and 6 bases from J, with 9 bases between. Germline values: CDR1 SGDLS, CDR2 YYNGEE. CDR3 length: 14 amino acids. The CDR3 reads CASSVYWGNSPLHF. The DNA for the CDR3 is TGTGCCAGCAGCGTTTACTGGGGTAATTCACCCCTCCACTTT. Full variable domain (rest looked up from reference TRBV9 and TRBJ1-6): DSGVTQTPKHLITATGQRVTLRCSPRSGDLSVYWYQQSLDQGLQFLIQYYNGEERAKGNILERFSAQQFPDLHSELNLSSLELGDSALYFCASSVYWGNSPLHFGNGTRLTVT.

In its sample, this clonotype was seen a few times. This rearrangement joins TRBV14 to TRBJ2-3; TRBD2 matches at 12 bases. CDR1 is SGHDN and CDR2 is FVKESK in the germline V gene. Trimming removed 4 bases from V and 3 bases from J; junction bases left unmatched: 5. The CDR3 is 16 amino acids. CDR3 region: CASSPTSGSLTDTQYF. For the CDR3, the DNA is TGTGCCAGCAGCCCGACTAGCGGGAGTTTAACAGATACGCAGTATTTT. The full variable domain, its missing parts supplied by reference TRBV14 and TRBJ2-3, is EAGVTQFPSHSVIEKGQTVTLRCDPISGHDNLYWYRRVMGKEIKFLLHFVKESKQDESGMPNNRFLAERTGGTYSTLKVQPAELEDSGVYFCASSPTSGSLTDTQYFGPGTRLTVL.